Listed here are 21 T cell receptor beta chains from one sample, sequenced in a study of T cell responses to AZD1222 COVID-19 vaccine. Clones were sequenced by immunoSEQ multiplex PCR, and TCRdb holds only the in-frame ones, with some missing. Of some 140,000 clones in the sample, approximately 87% were seen once. Sequenced here: peripheral blood, sampled on day 0 of MenACWY control vaccination. Receptors originate from an adult in good health.

The genes are TRBV7-2 and TRBJ2-1, with 7 bases matching TRBD1. Germline V gives CDR1 SGHTA, CDR2 FQGNSA. J was trimmed by 3 bases and V by 3 bases; bases with no gene match: 8. This CDR3 spans 16 amino acids. CDR3 residues: CASSLNTGVLYNEQFF. The CDR3, as DNA: TGTGCCAGCAGCTTGAATACAGGGGTCCTCTACAATGAGCAGTTCTTC.

V gene TRBV11-3 combines with J gene TRBJ2-1; D gene unclear. Germline CDR1 reads SGHNT; CDR2 reads YENEEA. Trimming removed 5 bases from V and 3 bases from J, with 11 bases in between. CDR3 length: 14 amino acids. This CDR3 is CASSLGQNYNEQFF. The CDR3 DNA follows: TGTGCCAGCAGCCTAGGGCAAAACTACAATGAGCAGTTCTTC.

The chain carries TRBV27 and TRBJ1-6; 8 bases line up with TRBD1. V dropped 4 bases and J dropped 8; count of bases not matched to a gene: 4. This CDR3 comprises 14 residues. Germline V CDR1 and CDR2: MNHEY, SMNVEV (reference sequence). CDR3: CASSYRGTHSPLHF. CDR3 nucleotide sequence: TGTGCCAGCAGTTACAGGGGGACCCATTCACCCCTCCACTTT.

The CDR3 reads CSVGDRTGANVLTF. In DNA form, the CDR3 reads TGCAGCGTAGGGGACAGGACTGGGGCCAACGTCCTGACTTTC. The gene calls are TRBV29-1 and TRBJ2-6; TRBD1 matches 8 bases. V was pared by 6 bases and J by 2 bases, with 3 bases of the junction left unmatched. The CDR3 sequence is 14 residues long. Per germline, CDR1 SQVTM and CDR2 ANQGSEA.

The chain uses TRBV11-2 and TRBJ1-2; unclear D gene. The germline CDR1 and CDR2 sequences are SGHAT and FQNNGV. Between the trimmed V and J ends, which lost 1 base and 1 base, there was a span of 16 bases. This CDR3 comprises 17 residues. The DNA for the CDR3 is TGTGCCAGCAGCTTAGTCTCGGCCGCCACCCTTAACTATGGCTACACCTTC. Encoded protein: CASSLVSAATLNYGYTF.

This clone was detected only a few times. The chain is built from TRBV24-1 and TRBJ2-7; 8 nucleotides align to TRBD2. V was clipped by 10 bases and J by 3 bases; unmatched bases: 7. From germline, CDR1 is KGHDR and CDR2 SFDVKD. The CDR3 consists of 13 residues. CDR3 region: CATRAGENYEQYF. Written as DNA, the CDR3 is TGTGCCACTAGAGCGGGAGAAAACTACGAGCAGTACTTC.

The V gene is TRBV6-4, the J gene TRBJ2-7; the D gene is possibly TRBD1 (6 bases). The V and J ends lost 5 bases and 7 bases respectively, with 15 bases between them. CDR3 length: 13 amino acids. Germline-derived CDR1 and CDR2 are MRHNA and SNTAGT. The CDR3 DNA sequence: TGTGCCAGCAGTCACCACAGGGTCCCGGAGCAGTACGTC. As protein: CASSHHRVPEQYV.

CDR3 in amino acids: CASSYSKFGAVSGYTF. The CDR3 DNA is TGTGCCAGCAGTTACTCGAAGTTCGGGGCGGTGAGCGGCTACACCTTC. The chain carries TRBV6-5 and TRBJ1-2; tentative D call: TRBD1 (5 bases). This CDR3 is 16 amino acids long. Germline V CDR1 and CDR2: MNHEY, SVGAGI. The V end was cut by 0 bases, the J end by 8 bases, with 19 bases between.

The chain employs TRBV5-4 and TRBJ1-2; 7 bases line up with TRBD1. The CDR3 loop spans 14 amino acids. The V segment lost 4 bases and the J segment 5 bases; nucleotides outside the gene matches: 8. Germline V CDR1 and CDR2: SGHNT, YYREEE (reference sequence). This chain's CDR3 is CASSPRGRRYGYTF. In DNA form, the CDR3 reads TGTGCCAGCAGCCCCAGGGGGAGGAGATATGGCTACACCTTC.

The gene calls are TRBV3-1 (or the pseudogene TRBV3-2) and TRBJ1-1; the match to TRBD1 covers 7 bases. J lost 9 bases, V lost 1 base, and 8 bases had no gene match. This CDR3 has 14 amino acids. Per germline, CDR1 LGHDT and CDR2 YNNKEL (reference sequence). CDR3 coding DNA: TGTGCCAGCAGCCAAGGACAGGGAGGGTCTAAAGCTTTCTTT. It codes for CASSQGQGGSKAFF.

This rearrangement joins TRBV6-9 to TRBJ2-7; 11 bases map to TRBD2. The CDR3 is 15 amino acids. Per germline, CDR1 MNHGY and CDR2 SVAAGI. Losses at the gene ends were 6 bases for V and 1 base for J; bases not matched to a gene: 5. The CDR3 DNA is TGTGCCAGCAGCCGGGGACTAGCGGTATCCTACGAGCAGTACTTC. It yields the protein CASSRGLAVSYEQYF.

The chain joins TRBV6-5 to TRBJ1-2; 7 bases map to TRBD1. Germline V gene data show CDR1 as MNHEY and CDR2 as SVGAGI. This CDR3 spans 15 amino acids. V shed 6 bases and J 2 bases; nucleotides not matched to a gene: 9. This CDR3 is CASSNTGVGNYGYTF. The CDR3 DNA reads TGTGCCAGCAGCAACACAGGGGTGGGGAACTATGGCTACACCTTC.

The CDR3 coding sequence is TGCGCCAGCAGCCAAGAAGGTTGGCGGGAGACCTCCTACAATGAGCAGTTCTTC. Protein: CASSQEGWRETSYNEQFF. The V gene is TRBV4-1, the J gene TRBJ2-1, with TRBD2 matching over 7 bases. Germline lookup yields CDR1 MGHRA and CDR2 YSYEKL. This CDR3 is built from 18 residues. V trimming: 0 bases; J trimming: 0 bases; junction bases outside the gene matches: 8.

This clone appeared a few times. This rearrangement joins TRBV3-1 (or the pseudogene TRBV3-2) to TRBJ1-1; D gene uncertain. V gave up 2 bases and J gave up 1 base, with 8 bases separating them. Germline CDR1 is LGHDT and CDR2 is YNNKEL (reference sequence). This CDR3 comprises 14 residues. This chain's CDR3 is CASSQTGGNTEAFF. The CDR3 bases are TGTGCCAGCAGCCAAACGGGCGGGAACACTGAAGCTTTCTTT.

This chain's CDR3 is CASSLGTGWTGELFF. CDR3 nucleotides: TGTGCCAGCAGCTTGGGGACAGGGTGGACCGGGGAGCTGTTTTTT. This chain uses TRBV7-3 with TRBJ2-2; TRBD1 matches 9 bases. In germline, CDR1 is SGHTA, CDR2 FQGTGA. The CDR3 has 15 amino acids. J lost 5 bases, V lost 3 bases, and 4 bases had no gene match.

The J gene is TRBJ1-3, the V gene TRBV19, with 7 bases identical to TRBD1. This CDR3 has 14 amino acids. V lost 4 bases, J lost 4 bases, and 4 bases stayed unmatched. The V gene's germline CDR1 is LNHDA and CDR2 SQIVND (reference sequence). The CDR3 nucleotides are TGTGCCAGTAGTACGACAGGGCGAGGAAACACCATATATTTT. Amino acid sequence: CASSTTGRGNTIYF. Supplemented by reference TRBV19 and TRBJ1-3, the full variable domain reads DGGITQSPKYLFRKEGQNVTLSCEQNLNHDAMYWYRQDPGQGLRLIYYSQIVNDFQKGDIAEGYSVSREKKESFPLTVTSAQKNPTAFYLCASSTTGRGNTIYFGEGSWLTVV.

The CDR3, as DNA: TGTGCCAGCAGCTCAGGAGAGACCACCGGGGAGCTGTTTTTT. This translates into CASSSGETTGELFF. V is TRBV13 and J is TRBJ2-2, with unresolved D. The CDR3 covers 14 residues. CDR1 is PRHDT, CDR2 FYEKMQ, per germline (reference sequence). V gave up 4 bases and J gave up 4 bases, with 10 bases separating them.

This rearrangement joins TRBV7-9 to TRBJ1-5, with no clear D. Germline values: CDR1 SEHNR, CDR2 FQNEAQ (reference sequence). The CDR3 loop spans 16 amino acids. The V gene lost 2 bases and the J gene lost 2 bases, with 13 bases spanning the gap. The chain's CDR3 is CASSLTLPWGNQPQHF. The CDR3 DNA reads as TGTGCCAGCAGCTTAACGCTTCCCTGGGGCAATCAGCCCCAGCATTTT.

This rearrangement joins TRBV3-1 (or the pseudogene TRBV3-2) to TRBJ2-5, with TRBD2 matching 8 bases. Germline-derived CDR1 and CDR2 are LGHDT and YNNKEL (reference sequence). V trimming: 2 bases; J trimming: 4 bases; junction bases outside the gene matches: 6. This CDR3 has 15 residues. This CDR3 is CASSQPPSGGETQYF. The DNA for the CDR3 is TGTGCCAGCAGCCAACCCCCCAGCGGGGGAGAGACCCAGTACTTC.

The chain employs TRBV2 and TRBJ2-3, with 8 bases matching TRBD1. Losses at the gene ends were 5 bases for V and 6 bases for J; bases not matched to a gene: 4. This CDR3 has 13 amino acids. CDR1 and CDR2 (germline): SNHLY, FYNNEI. CDR3 bases: TGTGCCAGCAGTACATACAGGGGGGATACGCAGTATTTT. It translates to CASSTYRGDTQYF.

This clone has just one count. The V and J genes are TRBV6-6 and TRBJ2-5, with TRBD2 matching over 13 bases. J lost 7 bases, V lost 7 bases, and 9 bases had no gene match. The length of the CDR3 is 15 residues. Germline-derived CDR1 and CDR2 are MNHNY and SVGAGI (reference sequence). For the CDR3, the DNA is TGTGCCAGCACCAAACTAGCGGGGGGGCCCGGGACCCAGTACTTC. Protein sequence: CASTKLAGGPGTQYF.